This TCR beta chain is from a study of cytomegalovirus exposure and HLA in healthy donors. Study in general: Genetic ancestry analysis placed approximately 79% of the 400 or so donors that were genotyped in the Caucasian-associated cluster.

The table lists this clone with a few counts. Its matching antigen is unknown. Study-wide results and caveats: Many donors carried some public TCRs, although rarity characterized most TCR sequences.

PCR was performed using 60 Vbeta and 13 Jbeta primers. Here immunoSEQ multiplex PCR was the method, and the copy in TCRdb shows in-frame clones only, minus some. The sample gives around 110,000 clones, more than 65% of which show up once; more than 4% is in the top ten. The CDR3 consists of 13 residues. Germline assignment: CDR1 MNHEY and CDR2 SVGAGI. The V end lost 7 bases, the J end lost 8 bases, and 17 bases lay between the germline ends. The V gene is TRBV6-5, the J gene TRBJ1-2; D is perhaps TRBD1 (6 bases). Material for sequencing was PBMCs. The receptor comes from a male donor in good health and CMV-seronegative. The CDR3 bases are TGTGCCAGCAAAGGGGGGGCAGTGGGGGGCTACACCTTC. Translated: CASKGGAVGGYTF.